The sample holds many counts of the clone carrying this T cell receptor (beta chain). Germline-derived CDR1 and CDR2 are LNHDA and SQIVND (reference sequence). Trimming stripped 2 bases from V and 12 bases from J, with 11 bases between. The CDR3 has 13 amino acids. These data belong to a study of early T cells in non-severe SARS-CoV-2 infection. Study context: The authors sequenced bulk RNA from unsorted whole blood, leaving chains unpaired.

The TCR library protocol attached unique molecular identifiers to the individual cDNA molecules. Using its own MiXCR run on the 5' RACE reads, TCRdb lists one record per CDR3 protein. Here the sample spans tens of thousands of distinct CDR3 sequences, around 10% being singletons. The sequencing here drew on whole blood, taken at baseline. The origin of this receptor is an adult who was a healthcare worker with PCR-confirmed SARS-CoV-2 infection or an uninfected control (not recorded which). The chain is built from TRBV19 and TRBJ1-6; D remains unclear. CDR3 sequence (DNA): TGTGCCAGTAGTATACGGTGGATGGGACCCCTCCACTTT. Translation: CASSIRWMGPLHF. The whole variable domain, remainder taken from reference TRBV19 and TRBJ1-6, is DGGITQSPKYLFRKEGQNVTLSCEQNLNHDAMYWYRQDPGQGLRLIYYSQIVNDFQKGDIAEGYSVSREKKESFPLTVTSAQKNPTAFYLCASSIRWMGPLHFGNGTRLTVT.